The clone carrying this T cell receptor (beta chain) was observed a few times. TCRdb re-called the RT-PCR reads through MiXCR, storing one row per CDR3 protein. The sample has 650,000 to 800,000 distinct CDR3 sequences, 12% to 15% seen once. Per the germline V gene, CDR1 is DFQATT and CDR2 is SNEGSKA (reference sequence). V was pared by 1 base and J by 7 bases, with 11 bases between. CDR3 length equals 13 residues. The sample taken for sequencing was memory CD4+ T cells from blood. The clonotype comes from a female donor in good health, serving as a healthy control. The chain links TRBV20-1 to TRBJ2-1; no clear D. As DNA, the CDR3 is TGCAGTGCTAGAGTGGAGTACGGAAATGAGCAGTTCTTC. Translating gives CSARVEYGNEQFF.